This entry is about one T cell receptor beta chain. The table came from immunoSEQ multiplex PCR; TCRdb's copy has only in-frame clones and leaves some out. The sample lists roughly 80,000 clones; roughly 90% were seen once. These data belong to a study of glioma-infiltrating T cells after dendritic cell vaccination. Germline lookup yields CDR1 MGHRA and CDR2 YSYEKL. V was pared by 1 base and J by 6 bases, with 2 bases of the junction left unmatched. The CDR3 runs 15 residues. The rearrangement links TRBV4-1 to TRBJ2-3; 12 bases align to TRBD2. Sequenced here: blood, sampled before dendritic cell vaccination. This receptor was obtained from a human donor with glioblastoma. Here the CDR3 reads CASSQVLAGGDTQYF. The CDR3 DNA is TGCGCCAGCAGCCAAGTTCTAGCGGGGGGGGATACGCAGTATTTT.